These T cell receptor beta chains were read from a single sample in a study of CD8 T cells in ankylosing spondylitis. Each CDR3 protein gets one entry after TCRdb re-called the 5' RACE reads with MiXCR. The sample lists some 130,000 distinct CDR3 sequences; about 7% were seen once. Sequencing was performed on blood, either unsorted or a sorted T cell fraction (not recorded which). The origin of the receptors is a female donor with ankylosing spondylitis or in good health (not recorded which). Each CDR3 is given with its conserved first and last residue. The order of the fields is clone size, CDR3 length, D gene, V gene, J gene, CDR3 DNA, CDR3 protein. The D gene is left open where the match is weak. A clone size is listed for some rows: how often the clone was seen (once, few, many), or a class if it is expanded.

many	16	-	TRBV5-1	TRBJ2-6	TGCGCCAGCAGCTCCGGAGGGGGAGGCGGGGCCAACGTCCTGACTTTC	CASSSGGGGGANVLTF
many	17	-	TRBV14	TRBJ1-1	TGTGCCAGCAGCCAAGTCGGCACGACATCCATGAACACTGAAGCTTTCTTT	CASSQVGTTSMNTEAFF
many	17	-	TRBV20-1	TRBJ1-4	TGCAGTGCTAGAGAGTGGGGGCAGACTAGGGGGGGGGAAAAACTGTTTTTT	CSAREWGQTRGGEKLFF
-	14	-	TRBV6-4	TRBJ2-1	TGTGCCAGTAGACGGGGGGCGAGTAACAATGAGCAGTTCTTC	CASRRGASNNEQFF
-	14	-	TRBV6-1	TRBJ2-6	TGTGCCAGCAGTGACCGGACAGGGGCCAACGTCCTGACTTTC	CASSDRTGANVLTF
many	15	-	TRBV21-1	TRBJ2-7	TGTGCCAGCAGCTCTACAAAGCTTCATAGTCACGAGCAGTACTTC	CASSSTKLHSHEQYF
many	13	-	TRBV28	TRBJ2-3	TGTGCCAGCAGTACGACAGGTACAGATACGCAGTATTTT	CASSTTGTDTQYF
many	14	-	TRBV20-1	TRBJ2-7	TGCAGTGCTAGAGATGGCGGGATTCTGGGCGAGCAGTACTTC	CSARDGGILGEQYF
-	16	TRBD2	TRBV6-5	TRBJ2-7	TGTGCCAGCAGTTACTCGGGACTAGCGGGAGTCTACGAGCAGTACTTC	CASSYSGLAGVYEQYF
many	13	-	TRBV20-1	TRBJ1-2	TGCAGTGCTAGGGGCCAGGCCAACTATGGCTACACCTTC	CSARGQANYGYTF
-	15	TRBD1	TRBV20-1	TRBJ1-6	TGCAGTGCCACCCCGGACAGGGAATATAATTCACCCCTCCACTTT	CSATPDREYNSPLHF
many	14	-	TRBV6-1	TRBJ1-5	TGTGCCAGCGAGGACGGGGGAATCAATCAGCCCCAGCATTTT	CASEDGGINQPQHF
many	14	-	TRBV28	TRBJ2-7	TGTGCCAGCAGTTTACGCGACAGACCCTACGAGCAGTACTTC	CASSLRDRPYEQYF
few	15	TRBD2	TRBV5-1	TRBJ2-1	TGCGCCAGCAGCTTGTTAGCGGGGGGCGGCAATGAGCAGTTCTTC	CASSLLAGGGNEQFF
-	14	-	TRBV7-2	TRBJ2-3	TGTGCCAGCAGGAGGGGGGGTAGCACAGATACGCAGTATTTT	CASRRGGSTDTQYF
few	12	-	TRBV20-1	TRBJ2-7	TGCAGTGCAGAAGGGGGTCGGCTCGAGCAGTACTTC	CSAEGGRLEQYF
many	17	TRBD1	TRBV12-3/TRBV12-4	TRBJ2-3	TGTGCCAGCAGTCTGCGACAGGGACAACCTAGCACAGATACGCAGTATTTT	CASSLRQGQPSTDTQYF
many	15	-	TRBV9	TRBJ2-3	TGTGCCAGCAGCGTTTTCGGACAAGATATGGATACGCAGTATTTT	CASSVFGQDMDTQYF